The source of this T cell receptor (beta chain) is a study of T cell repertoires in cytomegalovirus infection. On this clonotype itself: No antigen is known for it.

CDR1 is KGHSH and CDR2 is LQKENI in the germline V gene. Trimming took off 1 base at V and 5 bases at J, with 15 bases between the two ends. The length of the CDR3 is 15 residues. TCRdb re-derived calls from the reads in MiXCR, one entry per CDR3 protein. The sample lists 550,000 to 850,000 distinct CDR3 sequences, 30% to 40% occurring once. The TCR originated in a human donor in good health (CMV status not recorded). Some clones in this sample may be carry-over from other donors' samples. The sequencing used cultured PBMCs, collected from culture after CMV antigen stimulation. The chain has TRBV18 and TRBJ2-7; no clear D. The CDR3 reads CASSPLGPSPNEQYF. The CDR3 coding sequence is TGTGCCAGCTCACCACTCGGCCCCAGTCCCAACGAGCAGTACTTC.